One and the same sample provided the 12 T cell receptor beta chains below, sequenced in a study of tumor-infiltrating lymphocytes in primary liver carcinoma. Constant-region priming of roughly 500 ng total RNA yielded TCR beta cDNA. Library construction for TCR beta comprised three nested multiplex PCR rounds performed with slightly modified ARM-PCR. Use of TRBV1-TRBV30 forward primers with a C-beta reverse primer characterized the first two PCR rounds, which lasted about 10 cycles each. Each CDR3 protein is one row after TCRdb ran MiXCR on the multiplex PCR reads. The data show roughly 330,000 distinct CDR3 sequences, less than 70% seen once. Germline DNA was also extracted, and blood RNA was taken from unsorted whole blood. Sequencing was performed on peripheral blood. Receptors originate from a man aged 40-49 years with primary liver carcinoma and hepatitis B virus infection.

The table lists this clonotype with a few counts. J is TRBJ2-7 and V is TRBV28, with unresolved D. The V end lost 5 bases, the J end lost 5 bases, and 13 bases lay between the germline ends. This CDR3 spans 13 amino acids. CDR1 and CDR2 (germline): MDHEN, SYDVKM. This chain's CDR3 is CASSNPPVHEQYF. CDR3 DNA sequence: TGTGCCAGCAGTAATCCACCTGTCCACGAGCAGTACTTC.

A word on this clonotype: Possible read error: a much larger clone is one base away. The rearrangement uses TRBV6-6 and TRBJ1-4; the D is unclear. This CDR3 has 14 amino acids. Trimming pared 7 bases from V and 6 bases from J, leaving 15 bases between. Looked up from germline, CDR1 is MNHNY and CDR2 is SVGAGI (reference sequence). CDR3 bases: TGTGCCAGCAACCCCGGATGGGTAGATGAAAAACTGTTTTTT. It encodes CASNPGWVDEKLFF.

In this sample, this clonotype turned up a few times. This chain uses TRBV10-2 with TRBJ1-5; 11 bases match TRBD1. The CDR3 consists of 19 residues. Germline V CDR1 and CDR2: WSHSY, SAAADI. The V and J ends lost 0 bases and 6 bases, in that order; junction bases with no gene match: 13. CDR3 bases: TGCGCCAGCAGTGAGTCAGAAGATAGGACAGGGGGCTTGGGTCAGCCCCAGCATTTT. This codes for CASSESEDRTGGLGQPQHF.

The table lists this clonotype with a count of one. The rearrangement joins TRBV30 to TRBJ1-2; the match to TRBD1 covers 10 bases. CDR3 length equals 14 residues. Trimming removed 6 bases from V and 3 bases from J; junction bases left unmatched: 7. Germline-derived CDR1 and CDR2 are GTSNPN and SVGIG (reference sequence). CDR3 residues: CACPADRGDYGYTF. The CDR3 region has the DNA TGTGCCTGTCCTGCGGACAGGGGGGACTATGGCTACACCTTC. The whole variable domain, filled in from reference TRBV30 and TRBJ1-2, reads SQTIHQWPATLVQPVGSPLSLECTVEGTSNPNLYWYRQAAGRGLQLLFYSVGIGQISSEVPQNLSASRPQDRQFILSSKKLLLSDSGFYLCACPADRGDYGYTFGSGTRLTVV.

As to this clonotype: The final CDR3 position lacks the conserved phenylalanine or tryptophan, pointing to a likely read error. V usage is TRBV11-1 and J usage is TRBJ1-2; no definite D call. The germline gives CDR1 SGHAT, CDR2 FQDESV (reference sequence). CDR3 size: 15 residues. In DNA, the CDR3 is TGTGCCAGCAGCTTAGCGGCCCAGGCAAACTATGGTTACACCTTG. It translates to CASSLAAQANYGYTL.

As to this clonotype: The junction does not match germline at one end; this may be a read error. The chain employs TRBV5-4 and TRBJ2-1; 7 nucleotides agree with TRBD2. The length of the CDR3 is 15 residues. Germline V gene lookup returns CDR1 SGHNT and CDR2 YYREEE (reference sequence). The CDR3 is CASSTGLEWYNEQFF. CDR3 nucleotides: TGTGCCAGCAGCACCGGACTAGAATGGTACAATGAGCAGTTCTTT. The full variable domain, completed using reference TRBV5-4 and TRBJ2-1, is ETGVTQSPTHLIKTRGQQVTLRCSSQSGHNTVSWYQQALGQGPQFIFQYYREEENGRGNFPPRFSGLQFPNYSSELNVNALELDDSALYLCASSTGLEWYNEQFFGPGTRLTVL.

This clonotype was seen just once. The junction does not match germline at one end; this may be a read error. The chain links TRBV11-2 to TRBJ2-3; 11 bases agree with TRBD2. CDR3 length equals 17 residues. CDR1 is SGHAT, CDR2 FQNNGV, per germline. CDR3 bases: TGTGCCAGCAGCTACCAACTAGCGGGAGCGGTATCTGATATGCAGTATTTT. This codes for CASSYQLAGAVSDMQYF.

The chain links TRBV6-6 to TRBJ2-5; D is possibly TRBD2 (6 bases). Trimming removed 2 bases at V and 4 bases at J, with 17 bases between. This CDR3 region has 16 residues. Per the germline V gene, CDR1 is MNHNY and CDR2 is SVGAGI (reference sequence). CDR3 sequence: CASSYLGLSLLETQYF. In DNA, the CDR3 is TGTGCCAGCAGTTACCTGGGACTGAGTTTGCTAGAGACCCAGTACTTC.

This clonotype showed up just a few times. The chain uses TRBV28 and TRBJ2-7; D is unclear. CDR1 and CDR2 from the germline V gene are MDHEN and SYDVKM. The CDR3 sequence is 12 residues long. Deletions cut 10 bases from V and 0 bases from J, with 10 bases between. The DNA of the CDR3 is TGTGCCACCCTTGACAACTCCTACGAGCAGTACTTC. This sequence encodes CATLDNSYEQYF.

Of note for this clonotype: Given a much more abundant clone one base away, this may be a read error. The gene calls are TRBV4-1 and TRBJ2-7; perhaps TRBD2 as D (6 bases). The CDR3 loop spans 16 amino acids. Germline V gene sequence: CDR1 MGHRA, CDR2 YSYEKL. V was clipped by 1 base and J by 2 bases, with 15 bases between them. CDR3 coding DNA: TGCGCCAGCAGCCAAGCTTGCGGGAAGCAGCCCTACGAGCAGTACTTC. The encoded protein is CASSQACGKQPYEQYF.

This clonotype was picked up many times. In DNA, the CDR3 is TGCAGCGCGACAGGGGGTGGAAACACCATATATTTT. Amino acids: CSATGGGNTIYF. This chain uses TRBV29-1 with TRBJ1-3; 9 nucleotides agree with TRBD1. There are 12 residues in the CDR3. With 7 bases clipped from V and 3 bases from J, the junction kept 1 base outside the gene matches. CDR1 is SQVTM and CDR2 is ANQGSEA in the germline V gene.

This clonotype came up many times. The rearrangement uses TRBV6-6 and TRBJ2-1; TRBD2 matches at 9 bases. Germline trimming cut 5 bases from V and 9 bases from J; bases unmatched to any gene: 11. Germline lookup yields CDR1 MNHNY and CDR2 SVGAGI (reference sequence). There are 15 residues in the CDR3. The CDR3 loop is CASSPLEREESEQFF. The CDR3 DNA is TGTGCCAGCAGTCCCCTGGAGCGGGAGGAGAGTGAGCAGTTCTTC.